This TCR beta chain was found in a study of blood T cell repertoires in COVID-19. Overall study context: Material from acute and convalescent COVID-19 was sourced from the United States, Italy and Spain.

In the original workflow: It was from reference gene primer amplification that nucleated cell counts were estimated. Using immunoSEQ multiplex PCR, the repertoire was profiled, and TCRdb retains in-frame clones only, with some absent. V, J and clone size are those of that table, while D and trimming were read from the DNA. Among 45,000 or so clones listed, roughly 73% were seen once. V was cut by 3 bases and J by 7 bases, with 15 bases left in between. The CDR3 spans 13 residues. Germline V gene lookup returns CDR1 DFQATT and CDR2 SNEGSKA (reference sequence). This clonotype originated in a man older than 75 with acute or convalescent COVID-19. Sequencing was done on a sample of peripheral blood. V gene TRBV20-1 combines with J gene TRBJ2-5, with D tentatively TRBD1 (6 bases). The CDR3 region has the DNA TGCAGTGCTAGTCCGGGACAACGGGCGACCCAGTACTTC. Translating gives CSASPGQRATQYF.